This TCR beta chain came from a study of T-cell reconstitution after alpha-beta-depleted transplantation in children. Overall study results and limits: About two months after transplant, alpha-beta T cells reportedly came from several hundred expanded graft clones.

As concerns this clonotype: Its antigen is unknown.

The germline V gene encodes CDR1 MGHRA and CDR2 YSYEKL. This CDR3 contains 17 residues. The J segment lost 6 bases and the V segment lost 0 bases, leaving 8 bases of the junction unmatched. Researchers prepared the TCRbeta library using unique molecular identifiers, the study reports. TCRdb independently ran MiXCR on the PCR reads; one entry per CDR3 protein. This sample has about 830,000 distinct CDR3 sequences, with around 17% found just once. Sample: PBMCs, mostly from graft donor cells, taken 360 days after TCRalphabeta/CD19-depleted stem cell transplant. The sequence came from a male patient between 10 and 17 years old who had a stem cell transplant for acute lymphoblastic leukemia, so the T cells may come from the graft donor. J is TRBJ2-1 and V is TRBV4-1, with 10 bases that match TRBD2. This CDR3 reads CASSQDGLAVSPNEQFF. CDR3 sequence (DNA): TGCGCCAGCAGCCAAGATGGACTAGCGGTGAGTCCCAATGAGCAGTTCTTC.